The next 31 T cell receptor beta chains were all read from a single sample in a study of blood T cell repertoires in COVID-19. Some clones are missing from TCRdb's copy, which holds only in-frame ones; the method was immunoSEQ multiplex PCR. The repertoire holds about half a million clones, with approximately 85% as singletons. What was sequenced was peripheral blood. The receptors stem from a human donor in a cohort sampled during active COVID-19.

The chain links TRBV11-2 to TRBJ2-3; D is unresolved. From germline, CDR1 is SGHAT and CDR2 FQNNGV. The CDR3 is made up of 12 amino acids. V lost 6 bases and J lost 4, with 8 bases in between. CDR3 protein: CASSKAADTQYF. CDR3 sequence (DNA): TGTGCCAGCAGTAAAGCTGCAGATACGCAGTATTTT.

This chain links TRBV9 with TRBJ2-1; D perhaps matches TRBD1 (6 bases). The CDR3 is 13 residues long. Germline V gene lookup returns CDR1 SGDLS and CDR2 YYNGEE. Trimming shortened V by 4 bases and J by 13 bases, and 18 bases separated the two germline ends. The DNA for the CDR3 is TGTGCCAGCAGCCTGGGACAAAGCTCGTTACAGTTCTTC. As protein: CASSLGQSSLQFF.

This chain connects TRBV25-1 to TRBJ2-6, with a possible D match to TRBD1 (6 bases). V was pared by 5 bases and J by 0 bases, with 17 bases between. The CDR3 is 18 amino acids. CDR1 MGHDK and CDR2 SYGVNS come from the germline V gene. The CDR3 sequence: CASSLPGTTNSGANVLTF. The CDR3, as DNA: TGTGCCAGCAGTCTCCCAGGGACAACGAACTCTGGGGCCAACGTCCTGACTTTC.

CDR3 protein: CAWSGGRAFTGELFF. CDR3 sequence (DNA): TGTGCCTGGAGTGGCGGGAGGGCCTTCACCGGGGAGCTGTTTTTT. The gene calls are TRBV30 and TRBJ2-2; 9 bases are shared with TRBD2. Germline loops: CDR1 GTSNPN, CDR2 SVGIG (reference sequence). V was pared by 1 base and J by 4 bases, with 4 bases of the junction left unmatched. CDR3 size: 15 residues.

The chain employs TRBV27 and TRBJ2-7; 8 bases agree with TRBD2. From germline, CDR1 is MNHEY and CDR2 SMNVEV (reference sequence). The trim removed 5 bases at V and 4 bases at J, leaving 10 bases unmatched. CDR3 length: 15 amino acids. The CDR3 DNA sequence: TGTGCCAGCAGTCCCCGCGGGGGGCATGTTTACGAGCAGTACTTC. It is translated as CASSPRGGHVYEQYF.

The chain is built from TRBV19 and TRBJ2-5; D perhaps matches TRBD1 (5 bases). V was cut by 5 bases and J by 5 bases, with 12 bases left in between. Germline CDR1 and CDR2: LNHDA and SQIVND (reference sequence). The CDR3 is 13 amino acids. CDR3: CASSFQGHETQYF. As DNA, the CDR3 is TGTGCCAGTAGTTTCCAGGGTCACGAGACCCAGTACTTC.

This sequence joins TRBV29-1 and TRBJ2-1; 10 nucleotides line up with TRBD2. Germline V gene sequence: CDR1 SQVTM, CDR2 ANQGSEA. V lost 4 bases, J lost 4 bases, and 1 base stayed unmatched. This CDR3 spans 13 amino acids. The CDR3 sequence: CSVVTSGYNEQFF. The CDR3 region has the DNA TGCAGCGTTGTGACTAGCGGGTACAATGAGCAGTTCTTC.

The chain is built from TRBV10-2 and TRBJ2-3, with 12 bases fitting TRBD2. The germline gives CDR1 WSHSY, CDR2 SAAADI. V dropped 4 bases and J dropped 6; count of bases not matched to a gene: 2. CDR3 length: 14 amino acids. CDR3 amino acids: CASSGLAGADTQYF. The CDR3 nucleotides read TGCGCCAGCAGTGGACTAGCGGGAGCGGATACGCAGTATTTT.

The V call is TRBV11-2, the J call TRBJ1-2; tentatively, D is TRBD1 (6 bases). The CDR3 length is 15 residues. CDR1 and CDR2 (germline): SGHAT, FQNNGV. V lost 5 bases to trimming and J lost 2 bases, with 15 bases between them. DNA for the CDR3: TGTGCCAGCAGCATAAACAGGGTTGGGAACTATGGCTACACCTTC. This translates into CASSINRVGNYGYTF.

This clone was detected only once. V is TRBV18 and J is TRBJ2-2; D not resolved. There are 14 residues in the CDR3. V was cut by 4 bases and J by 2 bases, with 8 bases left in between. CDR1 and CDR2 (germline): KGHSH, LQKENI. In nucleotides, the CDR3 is TGTGCCAGCTCACAGACACAAAACACCGGGGAGCTGTTTTTT. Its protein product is CASSQTQNTGELFF. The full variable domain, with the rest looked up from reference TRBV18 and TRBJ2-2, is NAGVMQNPRHLVRRRGQEARLRCSPMKGHSHVYWYRQLPEEGLKFMVYLQKENIIDESGMPKERFSAEFPKEGPSILRIQQVVRGDSAAYFCASSQTQNTGELFFGEGSRLTVL.

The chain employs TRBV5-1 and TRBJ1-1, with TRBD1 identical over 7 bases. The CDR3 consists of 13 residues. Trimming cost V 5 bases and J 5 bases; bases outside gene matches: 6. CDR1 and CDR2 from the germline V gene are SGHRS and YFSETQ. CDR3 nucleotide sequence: TGCGCCAGCAGGGAGGGGGCCGAGACTGAAGCTTTCTTT. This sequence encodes CASREGAETEAFF.

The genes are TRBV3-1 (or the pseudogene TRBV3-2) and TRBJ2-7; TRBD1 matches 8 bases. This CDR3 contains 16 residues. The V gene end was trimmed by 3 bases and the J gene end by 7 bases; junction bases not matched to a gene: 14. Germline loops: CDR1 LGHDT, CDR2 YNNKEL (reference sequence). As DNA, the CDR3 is TGTGCCAGCAGCCAGGACGACCGGGACAGGTCGCGGGAGCAGTACTTC. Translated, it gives CASSQDDRDRSREQYF.

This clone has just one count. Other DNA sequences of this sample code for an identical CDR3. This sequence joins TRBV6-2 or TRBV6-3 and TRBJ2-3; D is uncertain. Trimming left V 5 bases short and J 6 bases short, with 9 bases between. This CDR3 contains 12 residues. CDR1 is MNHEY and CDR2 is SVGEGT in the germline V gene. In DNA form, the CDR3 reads TGTGCCAGCAGTAGACTCGCCGATACGCAGTATTTT. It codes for CASSRLADTQYF.

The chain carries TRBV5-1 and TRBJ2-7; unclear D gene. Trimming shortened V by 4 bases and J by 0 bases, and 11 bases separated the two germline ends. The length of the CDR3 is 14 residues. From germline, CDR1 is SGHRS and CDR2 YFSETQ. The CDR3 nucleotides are TGCGCCAGCAGCCACCCGCCCAGCTCCTACGAGCAGTACTTC. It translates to CASSHPPSSYEQYF. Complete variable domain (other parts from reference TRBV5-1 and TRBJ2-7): KAGVTQTPRYLIKTRGQQVTLSCSPISGHRSVSWYQQTPGQGLQFLFEYFSETQRNKGNFPGRFSGRQFSNSRSEMNVSTLELGDSALYLCASSHPPSSYEQYFGPGTRLTVT.

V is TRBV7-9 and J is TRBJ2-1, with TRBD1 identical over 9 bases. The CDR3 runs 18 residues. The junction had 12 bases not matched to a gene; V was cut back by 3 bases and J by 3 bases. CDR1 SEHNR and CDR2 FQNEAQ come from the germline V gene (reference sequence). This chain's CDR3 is CASSFCLGGTGCYNEQFF. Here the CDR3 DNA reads TGTGCCAGCAGCTTCTGTCTAGGAGGGACAGGGTGCTACAATGAGCAGTTCTTC.

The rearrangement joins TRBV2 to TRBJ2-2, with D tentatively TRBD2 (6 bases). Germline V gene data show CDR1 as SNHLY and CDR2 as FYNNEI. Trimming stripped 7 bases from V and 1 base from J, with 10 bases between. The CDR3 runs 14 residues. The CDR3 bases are TGTGCCAGCATTTTAGCGGAGAACACCGGGGAGCTGTTTTTT. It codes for CASILAENTGELFF.

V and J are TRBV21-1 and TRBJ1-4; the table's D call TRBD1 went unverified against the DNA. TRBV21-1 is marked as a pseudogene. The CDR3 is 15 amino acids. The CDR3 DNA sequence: TGTGCCAGCAGCAAAGCAAGGCAGGGGGATGAAAAACTGTTTTTT. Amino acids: CASSKARQGDEKLFF.

In nucleotides, the CDR3 is TGTGCCAGCAGCCCCTCTACCCTACGTACGGGCGAGCAGTACTTC. As protein: CASSPSTLRTGEQYF. V is TRBV9 and J is TRBJ2-7; D unclear. Germline assignment: CDR1 SGDLS and CDR2 YYNGEE. The germline V and J ends were trimmed by 4 bases and 6 bases, with 20 bases remaining between them. The CDR3 runs to 15 residues.

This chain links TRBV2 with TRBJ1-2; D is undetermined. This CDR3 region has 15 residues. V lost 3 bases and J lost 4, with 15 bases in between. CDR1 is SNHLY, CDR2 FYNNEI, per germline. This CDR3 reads CASSDAGSLIYGYTF. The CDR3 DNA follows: TGTGCCAGCAGTGATGCCGGGTCGCTCATCTATGGCTACACCTTC.

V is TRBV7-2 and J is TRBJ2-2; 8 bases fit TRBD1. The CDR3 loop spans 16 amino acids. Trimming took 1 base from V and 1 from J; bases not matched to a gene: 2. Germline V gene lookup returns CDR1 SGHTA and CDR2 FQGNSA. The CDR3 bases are TGTGCCAGCAGCTTAGTCGGGACAGGGAACACCGGGGAGCTGTTTTTT. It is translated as CASSLVGTGNTGELFF.

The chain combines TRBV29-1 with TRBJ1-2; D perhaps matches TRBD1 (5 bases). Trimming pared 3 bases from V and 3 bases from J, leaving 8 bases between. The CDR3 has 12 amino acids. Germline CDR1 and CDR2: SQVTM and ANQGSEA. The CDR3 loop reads CSVEKTDYGYTF. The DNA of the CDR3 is TGCAGCGTTGAGAAGACAGACTATGGCTACACCTTC. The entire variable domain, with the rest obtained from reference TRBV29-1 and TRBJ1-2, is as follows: SAVISQKPSRDICQRGTSLTIQCQVDSQVTMMFWYRQQPGQSLTLIATANQGSEATYESGFVIDKFPISRPNLTFSTLTVSNMSPEDSSIYLCSVEKTDYGYTFGSGTRLTVV.

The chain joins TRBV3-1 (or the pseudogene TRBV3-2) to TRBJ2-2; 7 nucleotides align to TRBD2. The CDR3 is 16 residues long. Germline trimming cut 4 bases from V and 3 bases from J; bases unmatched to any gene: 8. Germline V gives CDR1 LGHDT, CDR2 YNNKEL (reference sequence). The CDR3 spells CASSLTGGGYTGELFF. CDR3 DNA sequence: TGTGCCAGCAGCCTCACTGGGGGGGGATACACCGGGGAGCTGTTTTTT.

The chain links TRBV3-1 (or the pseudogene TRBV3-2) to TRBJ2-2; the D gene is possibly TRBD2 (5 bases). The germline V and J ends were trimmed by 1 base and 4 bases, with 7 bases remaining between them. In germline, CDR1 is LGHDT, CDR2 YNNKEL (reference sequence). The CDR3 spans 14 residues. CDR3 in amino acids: CASSQAEVTGELFF. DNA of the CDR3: TGTGCCAGCAGCCAAGCGGAGGTCACCGGGGAGCTGTTTTTT.

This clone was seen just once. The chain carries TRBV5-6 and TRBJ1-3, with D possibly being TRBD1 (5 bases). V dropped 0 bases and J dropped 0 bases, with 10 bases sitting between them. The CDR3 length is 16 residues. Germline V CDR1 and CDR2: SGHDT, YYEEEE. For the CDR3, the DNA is TGTGCCAGCAGCTTGGCAGGGATCAGCTCTGGAAACACCATATATTTT. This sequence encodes CASSLAGISSGNTIYF.

The CDR3 coding sequence is TGTGCCAGCAGCTTTAGGAGGAACTCCTACAATGAGCAGTTCTTC. Translating gives CASSFRRNSYNEQFF. The V gene is TRBV5-4, the J gene TRBJ2-1; TRBD2 might be the D (5 bases). The V gene's germline CDR1 is SGHNT and CDR2 YYREEE (reference sequence). This CDR3 is 15 amino acids long. Trimming left V 2 bases short and J 0 bases short, with 9 bases between.

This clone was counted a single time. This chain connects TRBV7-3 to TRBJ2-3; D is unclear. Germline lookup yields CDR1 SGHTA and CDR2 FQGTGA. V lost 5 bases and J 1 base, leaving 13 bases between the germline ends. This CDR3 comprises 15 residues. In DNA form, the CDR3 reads TGTGCCAGCAGCCCTTTCGGGTCGGGCACAGATACGCAGTATTTT. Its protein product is CASSPFGSGTDTQYF.

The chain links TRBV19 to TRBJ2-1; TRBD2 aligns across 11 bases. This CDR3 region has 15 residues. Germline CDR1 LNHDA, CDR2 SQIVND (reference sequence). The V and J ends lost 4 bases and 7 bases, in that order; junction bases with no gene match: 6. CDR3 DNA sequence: TGTGCCAGTAGTAGGACTAGCGGGCCATGGAATGAGCAGTTCTTC. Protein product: CASSRTSGPWNEQFF.

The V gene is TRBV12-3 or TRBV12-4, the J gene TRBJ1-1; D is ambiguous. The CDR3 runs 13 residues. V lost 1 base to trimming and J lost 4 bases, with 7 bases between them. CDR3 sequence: CASSLVGATEAFF. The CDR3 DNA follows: TGTGCCAGCAGTTTAGTTGGAGCCACTGAAGCTTTCTTT.

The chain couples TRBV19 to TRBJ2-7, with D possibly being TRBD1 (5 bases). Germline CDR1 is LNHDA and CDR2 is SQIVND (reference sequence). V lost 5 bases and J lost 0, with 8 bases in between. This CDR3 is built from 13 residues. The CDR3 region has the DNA TGTGCCAGTAGTGGGGCCCTCTCCTACGAGCAGTACTTC. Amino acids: CASSGALSYEQYF. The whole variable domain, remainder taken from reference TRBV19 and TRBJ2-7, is DGGITQSPKYLFRKEGQNVTLSCEQNLNHDAMYWYRQDPGQGLRLIYYSQIVNDFQKGDIAEGYSVSREKKESFPLTVTSAQKNPTAFYLCASSGALSYEQYFGPGTRLTVT.

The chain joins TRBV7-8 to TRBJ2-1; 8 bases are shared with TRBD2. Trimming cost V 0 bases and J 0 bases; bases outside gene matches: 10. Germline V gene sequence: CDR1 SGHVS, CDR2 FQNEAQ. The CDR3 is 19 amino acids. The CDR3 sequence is CASSLAFLAGPNSYNEQFF. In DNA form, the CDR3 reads TGTGCCAGCAGCTTAGCGTTCCTAGCGGGTCCGAACTCCTACAATGAGCAGTTCTTC.

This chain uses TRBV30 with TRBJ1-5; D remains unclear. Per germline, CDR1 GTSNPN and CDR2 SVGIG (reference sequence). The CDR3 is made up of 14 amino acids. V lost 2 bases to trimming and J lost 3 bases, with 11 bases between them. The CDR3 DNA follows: TGTGCCTGGAGTCTCGCGGATGTCAATCAGCCCCAGCATTTT. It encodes CAWSLADVNQPQHF. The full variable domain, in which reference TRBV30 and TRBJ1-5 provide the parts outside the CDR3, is SQTIHQWPATLVQPVGSPLSLECTVEGTSNPNLYWYRQAAGRGLQLLFYSVGIGQISSEVPQNLSASRPQDRQFILSSKKLLLSDSGFYLCAWSLADVNQPQHFGDGTRLSIL.